These T cell receptor beta chains were read from a single sample in a study of monozygotic twins with inflammatory bowel disease. Using the 5' RACE reads, TCRdb records one entry per CDR3 protein without DNA. The specimen's table records 300,000 to 400,000 distinct CDR3 sequences. Sequencing was performed on blood. These receptors originate from a human donor with ulcerative colitis or Crohn's disease, or a healthy co-twin of an affected twin (not recorded which). CDR3s include the opening cysteine and the closing phenylalanine or tryptophan.

v_call: TRBV30; j_call: TRBJ2-5; cdr3_aa: CAWSVWGKETQYF
v_call: TRBV13; j_call: TRBJ2-7; cdr3_aa: CASSSDRESLYF
v_call: TRBV5-1; j_call: TRBJ1-6; cdr3_aa: CASSLAQGQGTSPLHF
v_call: TRBV12-3/TRBV12-4; j_call: TRBJ2-3; cdr3_aa: CASTLTSGGFGRDTQYF
v_call: TRBV5-1; j_call: TRBJ2-1; cdr3_aa: CASSLGSGGSSYNEQFF
v_call: TRBV12-3/TRBV12-4; j_call: TRBJ2-1; cdr3_aa: CASSSTGSSRNEQFF
v_call: TRBV12-5; j_call: TRBJ2-7; cdr3_aa: CASGFRDRPPLGQYF
v_call: TRBV20-1; j_call: TRBJ2-5; cdr3_aa: CSATLGFLSGAMETQYF
v_call: TRBV7-2; j_call: TRBJ2-4; cdr3_aa: CASSYGGARNIQYF
v_call: TRBV5-1; j_call: TRBJ1-1; cdr3_aa: CASSFRDRGHTEAFF
v_call: TRBV6-2/TRBV6-3; j_call: TRBJ2-1; cdr3_aa: CASSYYAGNEQFF
v_call: TRBV4-3; j_call: TRBJ2-1; cdr3_aa: CASSQDRLAGYYNEQFF
v_call: TRBV6-2/TRBV6-3; j_call: TRBJ1-2; cdr3_aa: CASSYSGRKPYGYTF
v_call: TRBV7-2; j_call: TRBJ2-2; cdr3_aa: CASSLVTSGELFF
v_call: TRBV28; j_call: TRBJ2-7; cdr3_aa: CASSLGQGVSYEQYF
v_call: TRBV12-3/TRBV12-4; j_call: TRBJ1-3; cdr3_aa: CASSPRQVLGNTIYF
v_call: TRBV7-9; j_call: TRBJ2-5; cdr3_aa: CASSPRAGGVETQYF
v_call: TRBV5-1; j_call: TRBJ2-5; cdr3_aa: CASSRAGTDQETQYF
v_call: TRBV5-1; j_call: TRBJ1-1; cdr3_aa: CASSLETRGSRNTEAFF
v_call: TRBV6-5; j_call: TRBJ1-1; cdr3_aa: CASSYSGQGRTEAFF
v_call: TRBV7-9; j_call: TRBJ2-3; cdr3_aa: CASSSTSAGTDTQYF
v_call: TRBV20-1; j_call: TRBJ2-5; cdr3_aa: CSAPGPLGRTQYF